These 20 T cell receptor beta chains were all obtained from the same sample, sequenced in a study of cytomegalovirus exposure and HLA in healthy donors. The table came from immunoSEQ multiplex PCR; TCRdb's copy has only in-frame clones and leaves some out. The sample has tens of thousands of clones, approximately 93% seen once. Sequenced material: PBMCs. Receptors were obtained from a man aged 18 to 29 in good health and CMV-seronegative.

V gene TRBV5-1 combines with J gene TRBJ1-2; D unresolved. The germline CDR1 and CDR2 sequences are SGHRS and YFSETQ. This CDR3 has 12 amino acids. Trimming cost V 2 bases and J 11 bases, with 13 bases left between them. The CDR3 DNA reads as TGCGCCAGCAGCTTACCGGGGTCGGAGTACACCTTC. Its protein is CASSLPGSEYTF.

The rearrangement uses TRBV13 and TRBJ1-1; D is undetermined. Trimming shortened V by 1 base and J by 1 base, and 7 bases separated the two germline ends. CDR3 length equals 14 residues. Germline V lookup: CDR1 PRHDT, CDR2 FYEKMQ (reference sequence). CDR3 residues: CASSLVIRNTEAFF. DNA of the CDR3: TGTGCCAGCAGCTTAGTAATCCGGAACACTGAAGCTTTCTTT.

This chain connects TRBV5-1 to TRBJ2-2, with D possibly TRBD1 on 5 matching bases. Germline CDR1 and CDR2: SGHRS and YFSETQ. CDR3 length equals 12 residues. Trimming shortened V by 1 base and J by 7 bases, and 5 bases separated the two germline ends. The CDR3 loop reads CASSLRGGELFF. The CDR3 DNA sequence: TGCGCCAGCAGCTTGAGGGGCGGGGAGCTGTTTTTT.

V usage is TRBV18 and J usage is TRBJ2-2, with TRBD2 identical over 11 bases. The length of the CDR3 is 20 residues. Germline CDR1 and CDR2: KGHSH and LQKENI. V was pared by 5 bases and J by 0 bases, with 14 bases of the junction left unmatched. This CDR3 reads CASSSKPKLAGVSNTGELFF. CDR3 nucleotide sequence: TGTGCCAGCTCATCCAAGCCGAAACTAGCGGGGGTCTCGAACACCGGGGAGCTGTTTTTT.

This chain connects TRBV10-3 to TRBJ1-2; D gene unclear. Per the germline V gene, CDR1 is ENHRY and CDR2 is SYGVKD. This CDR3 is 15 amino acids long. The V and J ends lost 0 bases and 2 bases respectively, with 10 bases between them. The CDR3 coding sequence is TGTGCCATCAGTGAGTCGGACGGGGAAAACTATGGCTACACCTTC. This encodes CAISESDGENYGYTF.

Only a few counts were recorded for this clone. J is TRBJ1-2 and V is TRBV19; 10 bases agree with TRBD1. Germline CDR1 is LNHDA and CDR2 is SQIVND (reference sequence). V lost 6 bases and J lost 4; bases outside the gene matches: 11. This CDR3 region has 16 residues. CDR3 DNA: TGTGCCAGTAGCCCTAGGGACAGGGGAGGATTCTATGGCTACACCTTC. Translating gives CASSPRDRGGFYGYTF. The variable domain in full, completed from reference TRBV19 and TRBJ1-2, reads DGGITQSPKYLFRKEGQNVTLSCEQNLNHDAMYWYRQDPGQGLRLIYYSQIVNDFQKGDIAEGYSVSREKKESFPLTVTSAQKNPTAFYLCASSPRDRGGFYGYTFGSGTRLTVV.

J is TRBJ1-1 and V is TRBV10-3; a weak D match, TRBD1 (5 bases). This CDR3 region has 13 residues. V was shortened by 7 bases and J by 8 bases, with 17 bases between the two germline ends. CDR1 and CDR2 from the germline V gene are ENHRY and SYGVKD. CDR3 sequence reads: CAITAGGEREAFF. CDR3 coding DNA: TGTGCCATCACTGCGGGAGGGGAAAGGGAAGCTTTCTTT.

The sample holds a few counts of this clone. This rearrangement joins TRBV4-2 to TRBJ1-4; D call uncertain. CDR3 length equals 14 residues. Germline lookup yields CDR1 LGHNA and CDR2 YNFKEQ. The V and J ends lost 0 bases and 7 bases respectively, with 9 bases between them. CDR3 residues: CASSQDEHLEKLFF. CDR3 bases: TGTGCCAGCAGCCAAGATGAGCACCTTGAAAAACTGTTTTTT.

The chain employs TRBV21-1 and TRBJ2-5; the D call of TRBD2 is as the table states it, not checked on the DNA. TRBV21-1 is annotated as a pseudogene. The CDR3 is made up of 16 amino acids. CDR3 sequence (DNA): TGTGCCAGCAGCTCCATAGGGACTAGCGGGCCGGAGACCCAGTACTTC. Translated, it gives CASSSIGTSGPETQYF.

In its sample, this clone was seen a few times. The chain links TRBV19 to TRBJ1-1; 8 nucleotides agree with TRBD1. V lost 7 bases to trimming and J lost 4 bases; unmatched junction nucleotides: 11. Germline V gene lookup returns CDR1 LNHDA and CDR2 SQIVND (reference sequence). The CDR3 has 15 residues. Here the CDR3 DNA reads TGTGCCAGTATCCCCCTGGACAGGGAAGGCACTGAAGCTTTCTTT. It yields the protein CASIPLDREGTEAFF.

The CDR3 DNA is TGTGCCAGCAGTCCCTTGACTAGCGTAAGAGGGTGGGAGACCCAGTACTTC. It encodes CASSPLTSVRGWETQYF. V usage is TRBV27 and J usage is TRBJ2-5, with 8 bases that match TRBD2. Germline V lookup: CDR1 MNHEY, CDR2 SMNVEV (reference sequence). The CDR3 spans 17 residues. J gave up 5 bases and V 5 bases, and 16 bases lay outside the gene matches.

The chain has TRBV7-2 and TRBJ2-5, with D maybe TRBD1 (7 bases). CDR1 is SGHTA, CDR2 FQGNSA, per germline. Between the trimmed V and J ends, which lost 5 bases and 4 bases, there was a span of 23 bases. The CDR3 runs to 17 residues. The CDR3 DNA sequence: TGTGCCAGCAGCCCCCAGGGGGGACGGATAGGGCCAGAGACCCAGTACTTC. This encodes CASSPQGGRIGPETQYF.

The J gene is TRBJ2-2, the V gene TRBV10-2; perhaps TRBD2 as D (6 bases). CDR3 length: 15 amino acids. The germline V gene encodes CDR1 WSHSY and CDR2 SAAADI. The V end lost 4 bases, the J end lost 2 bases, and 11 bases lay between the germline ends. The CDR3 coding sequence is TGCGCCAGCAGTGGGCGGGACCCCAACACCGGGGAGCTGTTTTTT. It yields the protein CASSGRDPNTGELFF.

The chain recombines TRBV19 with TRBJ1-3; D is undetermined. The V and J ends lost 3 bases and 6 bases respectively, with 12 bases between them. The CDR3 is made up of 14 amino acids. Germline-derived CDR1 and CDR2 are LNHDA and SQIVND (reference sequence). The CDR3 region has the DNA TGTGCCAGTAGTATGCCAGACTCCGCAAACACCATATATTTT. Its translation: CASSMPDSANTIYF.

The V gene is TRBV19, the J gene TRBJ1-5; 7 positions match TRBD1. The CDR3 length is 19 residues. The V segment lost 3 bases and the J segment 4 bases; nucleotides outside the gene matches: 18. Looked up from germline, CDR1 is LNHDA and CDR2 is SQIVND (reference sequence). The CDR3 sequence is CASSMAPGGGEVWNQPQHF. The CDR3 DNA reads TGTGCCAGTAGTATGGCCCCGGGAGGGGGCGAGGTGTGGAATCAGCCCCAGCATTTT. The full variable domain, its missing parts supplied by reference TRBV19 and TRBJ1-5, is DGGITQSPKYLFRKEGQNVTLSCEQNLNHDAMYWYRQDPGQGLRLIYYSQIVNDFQKGDIAEGYSVSREKKESFPLTVTSAQKNPTAFYLCASSMAPGGGEVWNQPQHFGDGTRLSIL.

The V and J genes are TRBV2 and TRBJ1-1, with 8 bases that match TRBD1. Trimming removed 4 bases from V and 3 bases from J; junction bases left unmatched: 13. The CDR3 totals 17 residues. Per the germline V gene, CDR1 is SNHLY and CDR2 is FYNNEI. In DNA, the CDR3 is TGTGCCAGCAGTGGGGGTTACACAGGGGGACCAGACACTGAAGCTTTCTTT. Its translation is CASSGGYTGGPDTEAFF.

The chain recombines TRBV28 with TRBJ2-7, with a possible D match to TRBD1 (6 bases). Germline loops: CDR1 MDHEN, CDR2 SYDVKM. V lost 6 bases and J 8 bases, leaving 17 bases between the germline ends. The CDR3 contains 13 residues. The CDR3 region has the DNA TGTGCCAGCAGCCCACCGCTAGGACAGAAGCAGTACTTC. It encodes CASSPPLGQKQYF.

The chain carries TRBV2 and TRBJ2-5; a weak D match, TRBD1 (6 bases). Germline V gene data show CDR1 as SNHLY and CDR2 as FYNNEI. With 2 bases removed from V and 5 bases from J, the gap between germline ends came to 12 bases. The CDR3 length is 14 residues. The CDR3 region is CASSEQGREETQYF. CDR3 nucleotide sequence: TGTGCCAGCAGTGAACAGGGGCGAGAGGAGACCCAGTACTTC.

The CDR3 bases are TGTGCCAGCCGTTTCCGCGGGGGAACCGGGGAGCTGTTTTTT. This gives the protein CASRFRGGTGELFF. V usage is TRBV5-6 and J usage is TRBJ2-2, with 7 nucleotides matching TRBD2. This CDR3 comprises 14 residues. Germline V gives CDR1 SGHDT, CDR2 YYEEEE. V shed 7 bases, J shed 5 bases, and the junction held 8 bases outside the gene matches.

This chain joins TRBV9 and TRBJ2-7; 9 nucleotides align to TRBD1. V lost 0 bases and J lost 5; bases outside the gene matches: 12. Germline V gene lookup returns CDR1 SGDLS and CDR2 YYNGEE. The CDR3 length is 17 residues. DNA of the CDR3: TGTGCCAGCAGCGTAGCTTCCACGACAGGGGGACACAACGAGCAGTACTTC. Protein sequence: CASSVASTTGGHNEQYF.